What follows are 13 T cell receptor beta chains derived from one specimen sequenced in a study of blood T cell repertoires in COVID-19. Produced via immunoSEQ multiplex PCR; TCRdb's table is partial and in-frame only. This sample has some 64,000 clones, with about four fifths found just once. The sample comprised peripheral blood. The source is a woman aged 60-75 years with acute or convalescent COVID-19.

Here the CDR3 reads CASSQGTGALGTEAFF. The DNA of the CDR3 is TGTGCCAGCAGCCAAGGAACAGGGGCCCTTGGGACTGAAGCTTTCTTT. This sequence joins TRBV3-1 (or the pseudogene TRBV3-2) and TRBJ1-1, with 7 bases fitting TRBD1. V shed 1 base and J 5 bases; nucleotides not matched to a gene: 10. The germline CDR1 and CDR2 sequences are LGHDT and YNNKEL (reference sequence). The CDR3 runs 16 residues.

V and J are TRBV10-3 and TRBJ2-2, with 10 bases matching TRBD1. There are 14 residues in the CDR3. Trimming cost V 9 bases and J 2 bases; bases outside gene matches: 3. The germline V gene encodes CDR1 ENHRY and CDR2 SYGVKD. The DNA of the CDR3 is TGTGCCATTGACAGGGGGCAAAACACCGGGGAGCTGTTTTTT. Translation gives CAIDRGQNTGELFF.

This clone was observed a single time. The rearrangement joins TRBV7-3 to TRBJ2-3; weak D call: TRBD2 (5 bases). The CDR3 is made up of 13 amino acids. Germline CDR1 is SGHTA and CDR2 is FQGTGA. Trimming removed 3 bases at V and 1 base at J, with 5 bases between. The CDR3 DNA follows: TGTGCCAGCAGCTTTAGCGGCACAGATACGCAGTATTTT. Protein: CASSFSGTDTQYF.

The chain has TRBV29-1 and TRBJ1-2; TRBD1 is a possible D gene (6 bases). V lost 3 bases, J lost 7 bases, and 18 bases lay in between. There are 14 residues in the CDR3. Germline V lookup: CDR1 SQVTM, CDR2 ANQGSEA. The CDR3 is CSVDYRPGAGGYTF. The CDR3 region has the DNA TGCAGCGTTGATTATAGGCCAGGGGCGGGTGGCTACACCTTC.

The chain uses TRBV7-3 and TRBJ2-5; 9 nucleotides align to TRBD1. From germline, CDR1 is SGHTA and CDR2 FQGTGA. V lost 3 bases, J lost 5 bases, and 1 base stayed unmatched. This CDR3 has 13 residues. CDR3 loop: CASSFGTGETQYF. Here the CDR3 DNA reads TGTGCCAGCAGCTTCGGGACAGGGGAGACCCAGTACTTC.

The rearrangement joins TRBV18 to TRBJ2-7, with 8 bases lining up with TRBD1. Germline CDR1 and CDR2: KGHSH and LQKENI. Unmatched junction bases numbered 7, after V lost 0 bases and J lost 3 bases. This CDR3 has 16 amino acids. This CDR3 is CASSPPTGQGVYEQYF. DNA of the CDR3: TGTGCCAGCTCACCACCGACCGGACAGGGAGTCTACGAGCAGTACTTC.

The gene calls are TRBV23-1 and TRBJ1-2, with a possible D match to TRBD1 (5 bases). TRBV23-1 is reported as an ORF; its role is uncertain. The germline V and J ends were trimmed by 7 bases and 2 bases, with 20 bases remaining between them. This CDR3 contains 16 residues. CDR3 region: CASIPPQPDSNYGYTF. The CDR3 DNA sequence: TGCGCCAGCATCCCGCCCCAACCCGACAGCAACTATGGCTACACCTTC.

This chain connects TRBV27 to TRBJ1-2, with D tentatively TRBD1 (6 bases). Germline values: CDR1 MNHEY, CDR2 SMNVEV (reference sequence). Deletions cut 1 base from V and 7 bases from J, with 10 bases between. The CDR3 contains 13 residues. This CDR3 is CASSLFQGSGYTF. The CDR3 DNA is TGTGCCAGCAGTTTATTCCAGGGGAGTGGCTACACCTTC.

This rearrangement joins TRBV9 to TRBJ1-6; D is uncertain. The germline gives CDR1 SGDLS, CDR2 YYNGEE. V was clipped by 0 bases and J by 7 bases, with 8 bases between them. The CDR3 loop spans 14 amino acids. The CDR3 loop is CASSVGAKNSPLHF. The CDR3 region has the DNA TGTGCCAGCAGCGTAGGGGCTAAAAATTCACCCCTCCACTTT. Supplemented by reference TRBV9 and TRBJ1-6, the full variable domain reads DSGVTQTPKHLITATGQRVTLRCSPRSGDLSVYWYQQSLDQGLQFLIQYYNGEERAKGNILERFSAQQFPDLHSELNLSSLELGDSALYFCASSVGAKNSPLHFGNGTRLTVT.

The J gene is TRBJ1-3, the V gene TRBV6-5; the D gene is possibly TRBD1 (5 bases). Trimming stripped 6 bases from V and 6 bases from J, with 18 bases between. The germline V gene encodes CDR1 MNHEY and CDR2 SVGAGI. The CDR3 runs to 15 residues. In nucleotides, the CDR3 is TGTGCCAGCAGCCGCAGTTGGGGGGATAAAAACACCATATATTTT. Its translation: CASSRSWGDKNTIYF.

Points on this clone: The sample contains more than one DNA sequence encoding this CDR3. CDR3: CASSVTGNYGYTF. The CDR3 DNA is TGTGCCAGCAGCGTTACAGGGAACTATGGCTACACCTTC. The chain joins TRBV9 to TRBJ1-2; D is perhaps TRBD1 (6 bases). The CDR3 has 13 residues. CDR1 is SGDLS and CDR2 is YYNGEE in the germline V gene. V was shortened by 2 bases and J by 2 bases, with 7 bases between the two germline ends.

This chain uses TRBV13 with TRBJ2-7; tentatively, D is TRBD1 (5 bases). The CDR3 sequence is 13 residues long. The V end lost 4 bases, the J end lost 1 base, and 8 bases lay between the germline ends. Germline V gives CDR1 PRHDT, CDR2 FYEKMQ (reference sequence). In nucleotides, the CDR3 is TGTGCCAGCAGCTCGGACACTTCCTACGAGCAGTACTTC. Protein product: CASSSDTSYEQYF.

V is TRBV9 and J is TRBJ1-1; perhaps TRBD1 as D (5 bases). The germline CDR1 and CDR2 sequences are SGDLS and YYNGEE. The CDR3 consists of 13 residues. The ends were cut back, 2 bases at V and 3 bases at J, with 8 bases in the middle. This chain's CDR3 is CASSVGGYTEAFF. CDR3 coding DNA: TGTGCCAGCAGCGTGGGGGGGTACACTGAAGCTTTCTTT. Variable domain in full (rest from reference TRBV9 and TRBJ1-1): DSGVTQTPKHLITATGQRVTLRCSPRSGDLSVYWYQQSLDQGLQFLIQYYNGEERAKGNILERFSAQQFPDLHSELNLSSLELGDSALYFCASSVGGYTEAFFGQGTRLTVV.